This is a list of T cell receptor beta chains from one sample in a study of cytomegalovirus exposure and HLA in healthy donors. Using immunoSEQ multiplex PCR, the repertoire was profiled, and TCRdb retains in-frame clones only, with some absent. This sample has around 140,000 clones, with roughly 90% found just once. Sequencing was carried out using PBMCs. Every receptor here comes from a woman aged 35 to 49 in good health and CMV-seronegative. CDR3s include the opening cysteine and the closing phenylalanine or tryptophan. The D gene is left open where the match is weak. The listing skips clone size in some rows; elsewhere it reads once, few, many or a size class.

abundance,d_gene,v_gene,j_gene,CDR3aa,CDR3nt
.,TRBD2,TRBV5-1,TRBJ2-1,CASSPGTSGTEQFF,TGCGCCAGCAGCCCCGGGACTAGCGGGACTGAGCAGTTCTTC
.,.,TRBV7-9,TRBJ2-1,CASSPNLDEQFF,TGTGCCAGCAGCCCGAACTTAGATGAGCAGTTCTTC
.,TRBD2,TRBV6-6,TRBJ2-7,CAAGLAGSEQYF,TGTGCCGCCGGACTAGCGGGTTCCGAGCAGTACTTC
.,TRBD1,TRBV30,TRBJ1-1,CAWSTTGYTEAFF,TGTGCCTGGAGTACGACAGGGTACACTGAAGCTTTCTTT
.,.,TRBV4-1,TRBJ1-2,CASSQALGRRSDGYTF,TGCGCCAGCAGCCAGGCCCTCGGGAGGAGGTCGGATGGCTACACCTTC
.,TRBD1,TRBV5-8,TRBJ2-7,CASSHRTGGLEQYF,TGTGCCAGCAGCCATAGGACAGGGGGACTCGAGCAGTACTTC
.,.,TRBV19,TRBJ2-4,CASSIVGRGQLSKNIQYF,TGTGCCAGTAGTATAGTGGGGCGGGGGCAGCTGAGCAAAAACATTCAGTACTTC
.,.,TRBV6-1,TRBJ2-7,CASSLTGSEQYF,TGTGCCAGCAGTTTAACAGGGAGCGAGCAGTACTTC
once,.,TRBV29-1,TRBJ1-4,CSVGVGATNEKLFF,TGCAGCGTTGGGGTCGGGGCAACTAATGAAAAACTGTTTTTT
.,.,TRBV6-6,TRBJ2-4,CASSYSGGAAKNIQYF,TGTGCCAGCAGTTACTCAGGGGGGGCAGCCAAAAACATTCAGTACTTC
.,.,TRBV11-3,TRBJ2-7,CASSFLGGPYEQYF,TGTGCCAGCAGCTTTTTGGGGGGACCCTACGAGCAGTACTTC
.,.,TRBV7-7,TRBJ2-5,CASSLSTVWETQYF,TGTGCCAGCAGCTTATCGACAGTCTGGGAGACCCAGTACTTC
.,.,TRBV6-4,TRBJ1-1,CASSTHFRGLLNTEAFF,TGTGCCAGCAGTACCCATTTCAGAGGGCTTCTGAACACTGAAGCTTTCTTT
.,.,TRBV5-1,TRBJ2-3,CASSLGRAITDTQYF,TGCGCCAGCAGCTTGGGGCGGGCAATCACAGATACGCAGTATTTT
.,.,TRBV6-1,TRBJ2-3,CASSEVTTSKPTTDTQYF,TGTGCCAGCAGTGAAGTGACAACTAGTAAACCAACGACAGATACGCAGTATTTT
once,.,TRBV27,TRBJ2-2,CASSLLGLGGELFF,TGTGCCAGCAGTTTACTGGGGCTTGGCGGGGAGCTGTTTTTT
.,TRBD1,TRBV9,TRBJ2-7,CASGVGEGAHQQYF,TGTGCCAGCGGCGTAGGTGAGGGGGCGCATCAGCAGTACTTC
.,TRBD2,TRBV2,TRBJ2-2,CASKRESDSGELFF,TGTGCCAGCAAGCGGGAGAGCGACTCCGGGGAGCTGTTTTTT
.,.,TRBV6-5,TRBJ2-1,CASSFGGSYNEQFF,TGTGCCAGCAGTTTTGGGGGGTCCTACAATGAGCAGTTCTTC
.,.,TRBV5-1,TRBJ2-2,CASDPTGRPNTGELFF,TGCGCCAGCGACCCGACAGGACGCCCGAACACCGGGGAGCTGTTTTTT
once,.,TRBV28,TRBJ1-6,CASRSLSGALHF,TGTGCCAGCAGGTCTTTAAGTGGAGCCCTCCACTTT
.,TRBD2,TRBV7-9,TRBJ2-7,CASSLAGTISYEQYF,TGTGCCAGCAGCTTAGCGGGGACTATTTCCTACGAGCAGTACTTC
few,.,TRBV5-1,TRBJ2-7,CASSLGASFLEQYF,TGCGCCAGCAGCTTGGGCGCTTCGTTCCTAGAGCAGTACTTC
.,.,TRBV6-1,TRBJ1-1,CASSVNLLGPEAFF,TGTGCCAGCAGTGTAAATCTTCTGGGCCCTGAAGCTTTCTTT
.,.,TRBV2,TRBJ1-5,CASSAQGGYQPQHF,TGTGCCAGCAGTGCCCAAGGGGGATATCAGCCTCAGCATTTT
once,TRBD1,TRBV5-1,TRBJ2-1,CASSLGDSNNEQFF,TGCGCCAGCAGCTTGGGGGACAGTAACAATGAGCAGTTCTTC
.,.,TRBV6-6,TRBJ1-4,CASGDRLNEKLFF,TGTGCCAGCGGAGACAGACTTAATGAAAAACTGTTTTTT
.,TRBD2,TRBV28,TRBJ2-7,CASSLGLAGLEQYF,TGTGCCAGCAGTCTCGGACTAGCGGGATTGGAGCAGTACTTC
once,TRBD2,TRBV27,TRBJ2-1,CASSWGLAGGRYYNEQFF,TGTGCCAGCAGCTGGGGACTAGCGGGAGGGCGATATTACAATGAGCAGTTCTTC
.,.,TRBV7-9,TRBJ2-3,CASSKDSTDTQYF,TGTGCCAGCAGCAAGGACTCAACAGATACGCAGTATTTT